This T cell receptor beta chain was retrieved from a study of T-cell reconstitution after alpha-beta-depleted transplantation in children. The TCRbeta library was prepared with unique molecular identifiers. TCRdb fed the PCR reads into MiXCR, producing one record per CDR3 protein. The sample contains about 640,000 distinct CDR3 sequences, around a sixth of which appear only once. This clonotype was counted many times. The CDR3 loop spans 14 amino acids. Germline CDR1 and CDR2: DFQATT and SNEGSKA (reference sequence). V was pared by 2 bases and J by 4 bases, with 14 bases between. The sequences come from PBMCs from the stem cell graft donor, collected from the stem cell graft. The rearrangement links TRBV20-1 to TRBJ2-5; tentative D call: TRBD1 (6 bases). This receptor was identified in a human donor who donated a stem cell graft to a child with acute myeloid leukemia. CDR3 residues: CSARQNRDRETQYF. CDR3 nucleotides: TGCAGTGCTAGACAGAACAGGGACCGAGAGACCCAGTACTTC.